These T cell receptor beta chains were read from a single sample in a study of shared clonotypes between healthy human individuals. Method: immunoSEQ multiplex PCR; TCRdb's copy keeps in-frame clones and lacks some. The sample holds 2,100,000 or so clones, 95% seen once. Specimen: naive CD4+ T cells sorted from blood. These receptors all come from a man aged 18 to 30 in good health. Both conserved end residues are part of each CDR3. Fields, in order: V gene, J gene, clone size, D gene, CDR3 protein, CDR3 DNA. The D gene is left open where the match is weak. Size is omitted from some rows. Given values are once, few, many or a class for expanded clones.

TRBV7-9,TRBJ2-7,once,TRBD2,CASSSPGEGPSYELRYF,TGTGCCAGCAGCTCCCCGGGGGAGGGACCTTCCTACGAGCTGCGGTACTTC
TRBV6-1,TRBJ1-2,.,.,CASSDSWGYGYTF,TGTGCCAGCAGTGACTCCTGGGGCTATGGCTACACCTTC
TRBV7-2,TRBJ1-2,once,.,CASSFHGTGGYTF,TGTGCCAGCAGCTTTCACGGGACGGGCGGCTACACCTTC
TRBV20-1,TRBJ1-1,.,.,CSARDEGQAFF,TGCAGTGCTAGAGATGAGGGGCAAGCTTTCTTT
TRBV30,TRBJ1-2,.,.,CAWSVLAGRGYGYTF,TGTGCCTGGAGTGTTTTGGCAGGGAGGGGCTATGGCTACACCTTC
TRBV5-1,TRBJ2-5,.,TRBD1,CASSLGGQEETQYF,TGCGCCAGCAGCTTGGGGGGACAGGAAGAGACCCAGTACTTC
TRBV25-1,TRBJ2-3,.,.,CASTPHWGTDTQYF,TGTGCCAGCACCCCTCATTGGGGGACAGATACGCAGTATTTT
TRBV15,TRBJ2-7,.,TRBD1,CATSRDQRTGIIYEQYF,TGTGCCACCAGCAGAGATCAGAGGACAGGGATCATCTACGAGCAGTACTTC
TRBV5-5,TRBJ2-1,.,TRBD2,CASSFTSVSYNEQFF,TGTGCCAGCAGCTTCACTAGCGTCTCCTACAATGAGCAGTTCTTC
TRBV11-2,TRBJ2-3,.,TRBD2,CASSLDGGRGPDTQYF,TGTGCCAGCAGCTTAGACGGCGGGAGGGGGCCAGATACGCAGTATTTT
TRBV19,TRBJ1-1,few,.,CASSTYTEAFF,TGTGCCAGTAGTACCTACACTGAAGCTTTCTTT
TRBV28,TRBJ1-2,.,TRBD1,CASSLSGTANYGYTF,TGTGCCAGCAGTTTATCCGGGACAGCAAACTATGGCTACACCTTC
TRBV18,TRBJ1-2,.,.,CASSPAAVDARANYGYTF,TGTGCCAGCTCACCAGCGGCGGTGGACGCCCGGGCTAACTATGGCTACACCTTC
TRBV18,TRBJ2-7,once,.,CASSPAGPSYEQYF,TGTGCCAGCTCACCAGCGGGGCCTTCCTACGAGCAGTACTTC
TRBV19,TRBJ2-3,.,.,CASSISRQQDTQYF,TGTGCCAGTAGTATCTCGAGACAGCAAGATACGCAGTATTTT